The clone carrying this T cell receptor beta chain came up a few times. Its antigen is currently unknown. The record originates from a study of T-cell memory formation after mild COVID-19. Study results and limitations: Some clones that responded turned up in pre-infection memory, which suggests that cross-reactive memory joined in. Proof of SARS-CoV-2 specificity was absent for the second-wave clones that crested on day 37. CM and EM subsets held most contracting CD4+ clones; EMRA held CD8+ ones. CD4/CD8 balance held among clones contracting day 15 to 85, and later expanders leaned CD4+.

CDR1 is SQVTM and CDR2 is ANQGSEA in the germline V gene. This CDR3 has 14 amino acids. Trimming cost V 0 bases and J 9 bases, with 17 bases left between them. Each CDR3 protein is one row after TCRdb ran MiXCR on the 5' RACE reads. The data contain over 500,000 distinct CDR3 sequences, approximately 15% of them singletons. The V call is TRBV29-1, the J call TRBJ1-2, with a tentative D call TRBD1 (5 bases). This sequence originates from an adult woman who had mild COVID-19 (a few samples of this study predate the infection). Cell type and time point are not known. Sequencing was carried out using PBMCs or a T cell subset sorted from them (not recorded which). DNA of the CDR3: TGCAGCGTTGAAGAGGACACGGGAACGGCCCGCTACACCTTC. Protein sequence: CSVEEDTGTARYTF.